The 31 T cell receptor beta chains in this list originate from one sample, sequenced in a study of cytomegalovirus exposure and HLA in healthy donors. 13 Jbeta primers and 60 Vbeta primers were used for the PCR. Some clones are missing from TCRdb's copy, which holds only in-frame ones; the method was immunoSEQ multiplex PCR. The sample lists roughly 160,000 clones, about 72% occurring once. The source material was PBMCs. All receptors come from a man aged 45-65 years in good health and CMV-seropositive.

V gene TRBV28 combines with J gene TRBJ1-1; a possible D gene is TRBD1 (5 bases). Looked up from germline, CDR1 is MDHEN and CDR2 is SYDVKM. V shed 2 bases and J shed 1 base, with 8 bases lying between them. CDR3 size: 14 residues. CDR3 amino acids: CASSLVRENTEAFF. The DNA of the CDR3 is TGTGCCAGCAGTTTAGTCAGGGAGAACACTGAAGCTTTCTTT.

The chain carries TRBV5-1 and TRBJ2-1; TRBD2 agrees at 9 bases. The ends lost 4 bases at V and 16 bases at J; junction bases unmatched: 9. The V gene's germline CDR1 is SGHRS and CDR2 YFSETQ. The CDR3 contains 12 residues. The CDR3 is CASSPERGAAFF. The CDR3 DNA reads TGCGCCAGCAGCCCAGAGCGGGGGGCGGCCTTCTTC.

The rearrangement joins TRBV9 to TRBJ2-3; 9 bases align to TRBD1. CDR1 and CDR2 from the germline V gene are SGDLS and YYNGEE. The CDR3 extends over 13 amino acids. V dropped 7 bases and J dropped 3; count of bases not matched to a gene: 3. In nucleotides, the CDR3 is TGTGCCAGCGGGGACAGGGTGACAGATACGCAGTATTTT. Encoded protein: CASGDRVTDTQYF.

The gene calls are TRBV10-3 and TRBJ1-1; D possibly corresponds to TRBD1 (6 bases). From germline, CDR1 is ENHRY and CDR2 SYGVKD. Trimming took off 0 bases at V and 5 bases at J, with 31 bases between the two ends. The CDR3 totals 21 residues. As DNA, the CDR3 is TGTGCCATCAGTGAGTCTTTTATTCGTCTCGTTGTTCAGGGGACATTTACTGAAGCTTTCTTT. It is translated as CAISESFIRLVVQGTFTEAFF.

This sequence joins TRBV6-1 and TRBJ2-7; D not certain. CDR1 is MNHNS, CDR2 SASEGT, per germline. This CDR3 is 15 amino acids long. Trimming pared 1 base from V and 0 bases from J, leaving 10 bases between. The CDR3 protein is CASSEDPVLSYEQYF. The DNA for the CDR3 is TGTGCCAGCAGTGAAGATCCAGTGCTCTCCTACGAGCAGTACTTC.

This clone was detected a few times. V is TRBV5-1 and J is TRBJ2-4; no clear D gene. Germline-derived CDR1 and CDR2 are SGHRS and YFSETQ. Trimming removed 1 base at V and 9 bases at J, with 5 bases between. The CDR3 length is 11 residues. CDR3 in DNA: TGCGCCAGCAGCTTGCCCTCCATTCAGTACTTC. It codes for CASSLPSIQYF.

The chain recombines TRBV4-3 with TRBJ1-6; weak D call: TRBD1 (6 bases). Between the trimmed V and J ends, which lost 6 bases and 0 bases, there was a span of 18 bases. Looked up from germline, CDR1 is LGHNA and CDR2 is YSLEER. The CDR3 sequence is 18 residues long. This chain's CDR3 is CASSRTASASSYNSPLHF. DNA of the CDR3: TGCGCCAGCAGTCGGACAGCGAGCGCCAGCTCCTATAATTCACCCCTCCACTTT.

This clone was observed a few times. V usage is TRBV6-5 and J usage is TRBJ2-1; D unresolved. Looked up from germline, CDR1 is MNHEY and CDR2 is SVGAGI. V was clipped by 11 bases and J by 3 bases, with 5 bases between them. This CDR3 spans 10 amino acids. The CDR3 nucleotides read TGTGCCTCCGGCTACAATGAGCAGTTCTTC. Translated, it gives CASGYNEQFF.

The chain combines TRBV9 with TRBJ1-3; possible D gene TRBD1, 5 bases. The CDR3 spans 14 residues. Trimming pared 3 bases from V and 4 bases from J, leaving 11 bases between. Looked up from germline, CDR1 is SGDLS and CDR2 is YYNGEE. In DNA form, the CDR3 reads TGTGCCAGCAGCGCCCTCGGGGGGGGAAACACCATATATTTT. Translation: CASSALGGGNTIYF. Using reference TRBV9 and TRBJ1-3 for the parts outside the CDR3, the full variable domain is DSGVTQTPKHLITATGQRVTLRCSPRSGDLSVYWYQQSLDQGLQFLIQYYNGEERAKGNILERFSAQQFPDLHSELNLSSLELGDSALYFCASSALGGGNTIYFGEGSWLTVV.

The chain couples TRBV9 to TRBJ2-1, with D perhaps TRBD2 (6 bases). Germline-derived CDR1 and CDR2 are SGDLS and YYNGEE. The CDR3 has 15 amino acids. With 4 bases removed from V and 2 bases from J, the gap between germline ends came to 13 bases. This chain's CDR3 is CASSSDGTPYNEQFF. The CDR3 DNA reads TGTGCCAGCAGCTCAGACGGGACTCCCTACAATGAGCAGTTCTTC.

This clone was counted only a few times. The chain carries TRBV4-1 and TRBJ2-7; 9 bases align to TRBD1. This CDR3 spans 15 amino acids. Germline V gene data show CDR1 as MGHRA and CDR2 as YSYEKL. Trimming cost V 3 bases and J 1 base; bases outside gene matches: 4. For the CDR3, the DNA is TGCGCCAGCAGCCATTCGACAGGGGGGTCCTACGAGCAGTACTTC. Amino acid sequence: CASSHSTGGSYEQYF.

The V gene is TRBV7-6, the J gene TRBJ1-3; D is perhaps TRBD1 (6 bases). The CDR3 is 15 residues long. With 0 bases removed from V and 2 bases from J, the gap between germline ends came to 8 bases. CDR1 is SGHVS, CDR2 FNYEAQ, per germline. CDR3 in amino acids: CASSLAQGTGNTIYF. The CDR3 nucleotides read TGTGCCAGCAGCTTAGCACAGGGTACTGGAAACACCATATATTTT.

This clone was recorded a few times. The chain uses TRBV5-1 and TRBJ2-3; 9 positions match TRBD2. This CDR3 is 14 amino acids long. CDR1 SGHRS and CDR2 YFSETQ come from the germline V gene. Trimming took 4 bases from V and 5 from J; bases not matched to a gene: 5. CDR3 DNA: TGCGCCAGCAGCGATCTAGCGGGGAGAGATACGCAGTATTTT. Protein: CASSDLAGRDTQYF.

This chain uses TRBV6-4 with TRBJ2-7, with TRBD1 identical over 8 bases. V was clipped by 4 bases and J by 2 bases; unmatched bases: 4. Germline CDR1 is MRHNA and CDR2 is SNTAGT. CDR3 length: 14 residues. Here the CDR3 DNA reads TGTGCCAGCAGTGTATCGGACAGGGCCTACGAGCAGTACTTC. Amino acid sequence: CASSVSDRAYEQYF.

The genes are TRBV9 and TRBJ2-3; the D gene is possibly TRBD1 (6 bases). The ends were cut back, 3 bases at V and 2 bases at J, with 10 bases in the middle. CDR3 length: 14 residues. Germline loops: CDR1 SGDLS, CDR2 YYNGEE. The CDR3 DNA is TGTGCCAGCAGCGCGACAGGAGACACAGATACGCAGTATTTT. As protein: CASSATGDTDTQYF.

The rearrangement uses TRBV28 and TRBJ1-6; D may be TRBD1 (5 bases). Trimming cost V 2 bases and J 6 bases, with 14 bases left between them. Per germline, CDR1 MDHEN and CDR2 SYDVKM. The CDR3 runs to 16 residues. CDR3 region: CASSLRGGGSNSPLHF. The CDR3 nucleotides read TGTGCCAGCAGTTTACGGGGGGGAGGGAGTAATTCACCCCTCCACTTT.

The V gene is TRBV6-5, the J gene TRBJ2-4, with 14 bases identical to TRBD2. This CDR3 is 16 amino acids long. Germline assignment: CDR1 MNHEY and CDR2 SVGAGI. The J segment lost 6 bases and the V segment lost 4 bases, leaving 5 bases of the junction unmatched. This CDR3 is CASSSRLAGGLNIQYF. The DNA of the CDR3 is TGTGCCAGCAGTTCCCGACTAGCGGGGGGGCTAAACATTCAGTACTTC.

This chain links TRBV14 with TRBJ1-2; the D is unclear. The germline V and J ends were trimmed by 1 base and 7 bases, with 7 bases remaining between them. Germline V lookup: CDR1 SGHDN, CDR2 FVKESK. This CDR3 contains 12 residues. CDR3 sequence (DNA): TGTGCCAGCAGCCAAGGGCCGGGTGGCTACACCTTC. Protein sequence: CASSQGPGGYTF.

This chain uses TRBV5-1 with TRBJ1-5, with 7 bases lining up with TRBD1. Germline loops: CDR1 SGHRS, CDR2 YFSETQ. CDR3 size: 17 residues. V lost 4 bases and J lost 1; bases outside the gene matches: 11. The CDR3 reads CASSETPGTESNQPQHF. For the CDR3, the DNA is TGCGCCAGCAGCGAGACACCCGGGACAGAGAGCAATCAGCCCCAGCATTTT. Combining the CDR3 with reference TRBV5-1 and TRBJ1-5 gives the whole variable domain KAGVTQTPRYLIKTRGQQVTLSCSPISGHRSVSWYQQTPGQGLQFLFEYFSETQRNKGNFPGRFSGRQFSNSRSEMNVSTLELGDSALYLCASSETPGTESNQPQHFGDGTRLSIL.

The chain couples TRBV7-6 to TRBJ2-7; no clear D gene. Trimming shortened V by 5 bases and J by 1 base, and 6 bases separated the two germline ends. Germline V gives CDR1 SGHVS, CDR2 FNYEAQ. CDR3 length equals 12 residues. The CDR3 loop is CASSRLSYEQYF. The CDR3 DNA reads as TGTGCCAGCAGCCGGTTGTCCTACGAGCAGTACTTC.

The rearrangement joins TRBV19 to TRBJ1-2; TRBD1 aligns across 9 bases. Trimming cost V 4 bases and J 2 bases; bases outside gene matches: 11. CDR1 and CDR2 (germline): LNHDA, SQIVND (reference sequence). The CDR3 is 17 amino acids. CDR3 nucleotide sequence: TGTGCCAGTAGTACGACCTACAGGGGGCGCGGAAACTATGGCTACACCTTC. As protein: CASSTTYRGRGNYGYTF. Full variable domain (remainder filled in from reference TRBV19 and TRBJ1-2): DGGITQSPKYLFRKEGQNVTLSCEQNLNHDAMYWYRQDPGQGLRLIYYSQIVNDFQKGDIAEGYSVSREKKESFPLTVTSAQKNPTAFYLCASSTTYRGRGNYGYTFGSGTRLTVV.

This CDR3 is CAQLAGGDNYEQYF. The CDR3 DNA sequence: TGTGCCCAACTAGCGGGGGGAGATAACTACGAGCAGTACTTC. V and J are TRBV30 and TRBJ2-7, with 12 nucleotides matching TRBD2. CDR1 GTSNPN and CDR2 SVGIG come from the germline V gene (reference sequence). CDR3 length: 14 residues. The ends lost 8 bases at V and 3 bases at J; junction bases unmatched: 8.

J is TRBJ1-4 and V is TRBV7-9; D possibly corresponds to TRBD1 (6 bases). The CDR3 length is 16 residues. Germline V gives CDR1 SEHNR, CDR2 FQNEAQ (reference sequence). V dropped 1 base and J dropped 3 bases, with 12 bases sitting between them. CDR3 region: CASSLVRQAANEKLFF. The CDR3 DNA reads TGTGCCAGCAGCTTAGTGAGACAGGCCGCTAATGAAAAACTGTTTTTT.

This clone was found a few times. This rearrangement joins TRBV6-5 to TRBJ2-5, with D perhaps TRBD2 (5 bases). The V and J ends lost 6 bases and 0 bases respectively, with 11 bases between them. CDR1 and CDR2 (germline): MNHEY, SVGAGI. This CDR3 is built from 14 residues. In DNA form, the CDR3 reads TGTGCCAGCAGAATTACTAGAGACCAAGAGACCCAGTACTTC. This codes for CASRITRDQETQYF.

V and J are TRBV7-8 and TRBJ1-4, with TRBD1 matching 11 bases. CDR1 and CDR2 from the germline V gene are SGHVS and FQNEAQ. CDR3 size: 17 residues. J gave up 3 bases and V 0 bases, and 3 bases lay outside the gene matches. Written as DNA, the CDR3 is TGTGCCAGCAGCTTAGCGGACAGGGGGCGGTCTAATGAAAAACTGTTTTTT. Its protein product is CASSLADRGRSNEKLFF.

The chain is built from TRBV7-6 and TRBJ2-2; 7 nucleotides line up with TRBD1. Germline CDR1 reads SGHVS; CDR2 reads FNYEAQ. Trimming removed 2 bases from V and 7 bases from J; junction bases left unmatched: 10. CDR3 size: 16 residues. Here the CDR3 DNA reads TGTGCCAGCAGCTTATTAGTCCAGGGGGAGATCGGGGAGCTGTTTTTT. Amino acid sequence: CASSLLVQGEIGELFF.

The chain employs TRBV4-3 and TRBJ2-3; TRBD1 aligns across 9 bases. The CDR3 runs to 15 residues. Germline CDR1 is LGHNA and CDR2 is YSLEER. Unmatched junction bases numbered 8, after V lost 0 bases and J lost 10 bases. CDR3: CASSQDIGTGFAQYF. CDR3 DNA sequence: TGCGCCAGCAGCCAAGATATCGGGACAGGGTTTGCGCAGTATTTT.

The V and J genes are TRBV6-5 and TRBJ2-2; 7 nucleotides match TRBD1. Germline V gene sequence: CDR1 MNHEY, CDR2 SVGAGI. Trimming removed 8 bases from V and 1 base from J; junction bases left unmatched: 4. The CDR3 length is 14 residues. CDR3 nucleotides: TGTGCCAGCCGGGGACAGCGGAACACCGGGGAGCTGTTTTTT. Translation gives CASRGQRNTGELFF.

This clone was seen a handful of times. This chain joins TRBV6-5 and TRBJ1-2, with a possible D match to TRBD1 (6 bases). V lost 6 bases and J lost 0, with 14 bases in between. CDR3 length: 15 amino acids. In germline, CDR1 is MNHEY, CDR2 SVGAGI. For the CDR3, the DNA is TGTGCCAGCAGAGCAACAGGGTTAGCTAACTATGGCTACACCTTC. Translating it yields CASRATGLANYGYTF.

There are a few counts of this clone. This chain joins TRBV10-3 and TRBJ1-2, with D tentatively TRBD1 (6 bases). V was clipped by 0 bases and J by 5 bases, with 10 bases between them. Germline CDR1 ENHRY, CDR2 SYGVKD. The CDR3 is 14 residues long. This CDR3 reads CAISESQGTYGYTF. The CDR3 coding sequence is TGTGCCATCAGTGAGTCACAGGGAACGTATGGCTACACCTTC.

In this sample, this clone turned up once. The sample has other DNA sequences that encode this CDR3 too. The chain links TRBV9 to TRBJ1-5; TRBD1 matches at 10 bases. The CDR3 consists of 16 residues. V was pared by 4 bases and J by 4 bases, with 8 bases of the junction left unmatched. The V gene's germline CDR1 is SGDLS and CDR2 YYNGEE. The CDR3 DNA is TGTGCCAGCAGCAAGGACAGGGGGTATAGTAATCAGCCCCAGCATTTT. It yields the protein CASSKDRGYSNQPQHF.